Listed below are T cell receptor beta chains from one sample, sequenced in a study of identical twins. TCRdb ran MiXCR on the 5' RACE reads and lists one entry per CDR3 protein. The sample holds 1.5 million to 2 million distinct CDR3 sequences, less than 35% seen once. The source material was cord blood. The receptors here all came from a newborn girl in good health. The conserved cysteine and the conserved F or W are not part of the CDR3 here. Clone size is not always given. Where it is, it says once, few, many or a class for expanded clones.

TRBV7-9	TRBJ2-5	few	ASSLDVAGKKETQY
TRBV20-1	TRBJ1-2	NA	SAPDTGNYGYT
TRBV14	TRBJ2-3	NA	ASSQDPSPDTQY
TRBV10-1	TRBJ1-1	NA	ASSESEKGYTEAF
TRBV28	TRBJ1-1	few	ASSSPGQGLNTEAF
TRBV20-1	TRBJ2-7	once	SARGTSVTYERY
TRBV6-6	TRBJ1-1	many	ASSYGGTEAF
TRBV10-3	TRBJ1-4	NA	AIRLGTDEKLF
TRBV27	TRBJ1-4	once	AGSPGYSNEKLF
TRBV2	TRBJ2-7	NA	ASSAFQVGEQY
TRBV10-3	TRBJ1-2	few	AISGRGEYYGYT
TRBV7-9	TRBJ2-7	NA	ASSSGQGADYEQY
TRBV20-1	TRBJ2-5	NA	SARPVYQETQY
TRBV20-1	NA	NA	SAPVAAISYNEQY
TRBV18	TRBJ2-1	NA	ASSPPNRGKGEQF
TRBV6-6	TRBJ2-7	few	ASSYSPTGFYEQY
TRBV7-9	TRBJ1-2	NA	ASSSGRQVGGYT
TRBV6-5	TRBJ2-5	NA	ASSYGWGRETQY
TRBV7-7	TRBJ2-2	NA	ASSPRWRDRSGELF
TRBV12-3/TRBV12-4	TRBJ2-3	NA	ASSLDQGTDVQY
TRBV6-4	TRBJ1-1	NA	ASSDGGRPNTEAF
TRBV20-1	TRBJ2-3	NA	SALTSSGTSTDTQY
TRBV11-2	TRBJ2-7	few	ASSLDPRTSGALSYEQY
TRBV12-3/TRBV12-4	TRBJ2-1	few	ASRPSTGTQYNEQF
TRBV24-1	TRBJ2-5	NA	ATSGGASGSEETQY
TRBV12-3/TRBV12-4	TRBJ1-1	few	ASAPQRPRTEAF